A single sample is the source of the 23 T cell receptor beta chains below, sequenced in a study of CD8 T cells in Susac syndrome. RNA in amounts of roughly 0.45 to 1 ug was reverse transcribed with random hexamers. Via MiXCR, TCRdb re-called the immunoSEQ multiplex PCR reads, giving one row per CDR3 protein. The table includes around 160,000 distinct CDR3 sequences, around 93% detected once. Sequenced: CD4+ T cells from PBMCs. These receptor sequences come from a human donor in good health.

CDR3 DNA: TGTGCCAGCAGCGAGGCAGGAGAGACCCAGTACTTC. Protein sequence: CASSEAGETQYF. The chain joins TRBV9 to TRBJ2-5; D is uncertain. The CDR3 has 12 amino acids. V lost 3 bases and J lost 4, with 7 bases in between. Per germline, CDR1 SGDLS and CDR2 YYNGEE.

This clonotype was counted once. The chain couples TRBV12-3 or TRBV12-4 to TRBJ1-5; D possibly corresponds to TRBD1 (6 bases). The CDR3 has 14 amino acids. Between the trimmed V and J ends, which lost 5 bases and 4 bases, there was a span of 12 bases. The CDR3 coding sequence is TGTGCCAGCAGTCCTGCGACAGGTAATCAGCCCCAGCATTTT. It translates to CASSPATGNQPQHF.

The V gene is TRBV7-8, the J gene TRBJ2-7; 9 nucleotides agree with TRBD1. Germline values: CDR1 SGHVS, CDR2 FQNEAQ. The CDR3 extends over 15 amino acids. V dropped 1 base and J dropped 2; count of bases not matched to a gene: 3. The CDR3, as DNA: TGTGCCAGCAGCTTAGGGACAGGGGACACCTACGAGCAGTACTTC. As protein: CASSLGTGDTYEQYF.

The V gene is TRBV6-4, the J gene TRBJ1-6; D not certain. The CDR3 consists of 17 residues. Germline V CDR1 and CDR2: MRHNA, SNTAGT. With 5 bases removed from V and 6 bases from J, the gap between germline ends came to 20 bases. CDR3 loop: CASSPTDYSTTNSPLHF. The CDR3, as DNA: TGTGCCAGCAGTCCCACAGACTACTCAACAACTAATTCACCCCTCCACTTT.

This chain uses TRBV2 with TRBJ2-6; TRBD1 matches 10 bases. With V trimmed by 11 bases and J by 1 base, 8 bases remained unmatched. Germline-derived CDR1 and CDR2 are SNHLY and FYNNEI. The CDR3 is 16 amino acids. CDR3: CALTRDRGSGANVLTF. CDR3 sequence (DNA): TGTGCCCTCACTAGGGACAGGGGATCTGGGGCCAACGTCCTGACTTTC. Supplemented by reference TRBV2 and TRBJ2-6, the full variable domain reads EPEVTQTPSHQVTQMGQEVILRCVPISNHLYFYWYRQILGQKVEFLVSFYNNEISEKSEIFDDQFSVERPDGSNFTLKIRSTKLEDSAMYFCALTRDRGSGANVLTFGAGSRLTVL.

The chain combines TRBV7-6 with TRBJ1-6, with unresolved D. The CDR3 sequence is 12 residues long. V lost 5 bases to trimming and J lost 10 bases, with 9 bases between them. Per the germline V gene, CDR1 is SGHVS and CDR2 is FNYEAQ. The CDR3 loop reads CASSHEASPLHF. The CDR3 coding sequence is TGTGCCAGCAGCCACGAGGCGTCACCCCTCCACTTT.

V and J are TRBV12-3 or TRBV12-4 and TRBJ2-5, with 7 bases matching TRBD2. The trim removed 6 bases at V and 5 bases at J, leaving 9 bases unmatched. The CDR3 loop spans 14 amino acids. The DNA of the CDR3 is TGTGCCAGCAGCCCGACGGGGCGGGGGGAGACCCAGTACTTC. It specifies CASSPTGRGETQYF.

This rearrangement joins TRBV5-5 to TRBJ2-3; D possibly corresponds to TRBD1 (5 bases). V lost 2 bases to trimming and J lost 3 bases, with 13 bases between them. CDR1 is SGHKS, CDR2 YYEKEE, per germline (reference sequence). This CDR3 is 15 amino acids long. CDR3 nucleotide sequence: TGTGCCAGCAGCTTTTCGTGGGGCGGAACAGATACGCAGTATTTT. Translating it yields CASSFSWGGTDTQYF.

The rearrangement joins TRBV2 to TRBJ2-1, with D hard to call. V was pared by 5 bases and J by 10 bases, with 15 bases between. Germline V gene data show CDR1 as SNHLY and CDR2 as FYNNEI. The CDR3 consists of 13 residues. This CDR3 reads CASSSDWTAEQFF. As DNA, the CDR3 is TGTGCCAGCAGTTCCGACTGGACGGCCGAGCAGTTCTTC.

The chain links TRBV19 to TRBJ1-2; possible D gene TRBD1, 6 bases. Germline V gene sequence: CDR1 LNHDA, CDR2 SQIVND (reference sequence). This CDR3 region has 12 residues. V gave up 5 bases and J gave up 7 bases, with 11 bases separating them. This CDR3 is CASSLQGSGYTF. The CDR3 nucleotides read TGTGCCAGTAGTCTACAGGGCTCTGGCTACACCTTC.

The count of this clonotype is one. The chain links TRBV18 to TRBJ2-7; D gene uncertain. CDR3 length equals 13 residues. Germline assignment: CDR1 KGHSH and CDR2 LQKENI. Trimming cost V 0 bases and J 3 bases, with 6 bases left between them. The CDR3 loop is CASSPPSLYEQYF. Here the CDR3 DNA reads TGTGCCAGCTCACCACCCAGCCTCTACGAGCAGTACTTC.

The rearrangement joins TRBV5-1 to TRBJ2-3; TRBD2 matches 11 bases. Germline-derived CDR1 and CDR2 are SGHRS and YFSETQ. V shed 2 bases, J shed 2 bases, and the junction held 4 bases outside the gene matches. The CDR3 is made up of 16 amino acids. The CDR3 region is CASSFGTSGTTDTQYF. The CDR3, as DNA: TGCGCCAGCAGCTTCGGGACTAGCGGAACCACAGATACGCAGTATTTT.

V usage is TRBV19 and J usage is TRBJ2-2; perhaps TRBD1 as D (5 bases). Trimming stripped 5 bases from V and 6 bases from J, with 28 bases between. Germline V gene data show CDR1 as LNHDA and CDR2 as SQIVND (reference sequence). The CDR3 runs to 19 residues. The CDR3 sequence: CASSDLVRARHRVAGELFF. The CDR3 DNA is TGTGCCAGTAGTGATTTAGTCAGGGCACGACATAGAGTAGCCGGGGAGCTGTTTTTT.

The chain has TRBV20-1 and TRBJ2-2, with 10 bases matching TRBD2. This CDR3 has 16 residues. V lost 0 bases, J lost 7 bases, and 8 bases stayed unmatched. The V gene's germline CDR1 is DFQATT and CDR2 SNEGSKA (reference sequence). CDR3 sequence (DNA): TGCAGTGCTAGAGATAGGCTAGCGGGAGCGGGCGGGGAGCTGTTTTTT. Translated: CSARDRLAGAGGELFF.

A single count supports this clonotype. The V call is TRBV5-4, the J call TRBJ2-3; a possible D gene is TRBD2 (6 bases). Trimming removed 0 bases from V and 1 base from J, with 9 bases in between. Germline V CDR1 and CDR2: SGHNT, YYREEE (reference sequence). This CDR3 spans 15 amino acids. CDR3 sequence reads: CASSLGGGGTDTQYF. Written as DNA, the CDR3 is TGTGCCAGCAGCTTGGGGGGCGGGGGCACAGATACGCAGTATTTT.

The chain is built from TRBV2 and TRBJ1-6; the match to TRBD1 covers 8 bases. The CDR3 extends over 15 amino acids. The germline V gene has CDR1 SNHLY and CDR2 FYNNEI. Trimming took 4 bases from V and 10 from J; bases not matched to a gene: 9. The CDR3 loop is CASSGADRDYSPLHF. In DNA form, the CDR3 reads TGTGCCAGCAGTGGGGCGGACAGGGATTACTCACCCCTCCACTTT.

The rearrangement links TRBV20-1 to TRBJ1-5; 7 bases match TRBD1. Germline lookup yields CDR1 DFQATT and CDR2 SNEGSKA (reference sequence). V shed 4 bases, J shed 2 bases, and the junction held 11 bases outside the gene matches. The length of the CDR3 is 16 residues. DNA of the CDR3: TGCAGTGCTACCGGACAGGCGGAAGATGGCAATCAGCCCCAGCATTTT. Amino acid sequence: CSATGQAEDGNQPQHF.

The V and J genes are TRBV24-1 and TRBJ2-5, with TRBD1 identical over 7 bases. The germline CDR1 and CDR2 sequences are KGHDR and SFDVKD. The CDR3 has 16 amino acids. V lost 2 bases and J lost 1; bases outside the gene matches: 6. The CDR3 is CATSDSRAGGQETQYF. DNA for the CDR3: TGTGCCACCAGTGATTCTCGTGCAGGGGGCCAAGAGACCCAGTACTTC.

CDR3 protein: CSLTVYEQYF. The CDR3 DNA is TGCAGCTTGACCGTGTACGAGCAGTACTTC. The V call is TRBV29-1, the J call TRBJ2-7; no reliable D call. The V gene's germline CDR1 is SQVTM and CDR2 ANQGSEA. CDR3 length equals 10 residues. V gave up 8 bases and J gave up 4 bases, with 9 bases separating them.

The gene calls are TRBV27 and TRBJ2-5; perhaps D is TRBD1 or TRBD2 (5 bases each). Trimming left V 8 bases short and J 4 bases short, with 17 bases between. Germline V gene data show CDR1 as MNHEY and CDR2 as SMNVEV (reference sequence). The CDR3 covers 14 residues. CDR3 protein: CASGNPRDVETQYF. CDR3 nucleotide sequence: TGTGCCAGCGGTAATCCCCGGGACGTAGAGACCCAGTACTTC.

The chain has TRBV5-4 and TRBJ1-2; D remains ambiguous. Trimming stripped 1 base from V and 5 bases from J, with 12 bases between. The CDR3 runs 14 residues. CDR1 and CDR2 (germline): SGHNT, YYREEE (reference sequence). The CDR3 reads CASSLNGQEYGYTF. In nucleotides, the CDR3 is TGTGCCAGCAGCTTGAATGGGCAGGAGTATGGCTACACCTTC.

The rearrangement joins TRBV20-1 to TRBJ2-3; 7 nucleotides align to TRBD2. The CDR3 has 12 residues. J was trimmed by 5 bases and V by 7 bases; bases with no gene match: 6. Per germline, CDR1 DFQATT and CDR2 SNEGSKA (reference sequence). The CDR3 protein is CSVAGLGDTQYF. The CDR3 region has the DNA TGCAGTGTAGCGGGCTTGGGAGATACGCAGTATTTT.

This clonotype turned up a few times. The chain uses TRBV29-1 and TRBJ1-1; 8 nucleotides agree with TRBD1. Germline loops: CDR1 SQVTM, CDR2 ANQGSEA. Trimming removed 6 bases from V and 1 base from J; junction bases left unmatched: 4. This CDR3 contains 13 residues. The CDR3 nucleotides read TGCAGCGTCAGGACAGGGTCGAACACTGAAGCTTTCTTT. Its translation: CSVRTGSNTEAFF.